The rows below give T cell receptor beta chains drawn from one sample of a study of cytomegalovirus exposure and HLA in healthy donors. Some clones are missing from TCRdb's copy, which holds only in-frame ones; the method was immunoSEQ multiplex PCR. The table shows fewer than 400,000 clones, with roughly 86% occurring only once. Material for sequencing was PBMCs. These receptors were collected from a man in his thirties or forties in good health and CMV-seronegative. Each CDR3 is given with its conserved first and last residue. A D gene is named only where the DNA matches it firmly. Size values are once, few and many counts, or a class for expanded clones, and some rows have none.

TRBJ1-3 TRBV12-5 . . 12 CASGLLGNTIYF TGTGCTAGTGGTCTCCTCGGAAACACCATATATTTT
TRBJ2-1 TRBV5-1 . TRBD1 16 CASSLGSSQGAYEQFF TGCGCCAGCAGCTTAGGATCAAGTCAGGGGGCGTATGAGCAGTTCTTC
TRBJ2-5 TRBV6-1 . . 10 CASGGETQYF TGTGCCAGCGGAGGGGAGACCCAGTACTTC
TRBJ1-1 TRBV27 . . 16 CASSPNLGQLNTEAFF TGTGCCAGCAGTCCCAACCTAGGACAATTGAACACTGAAGCTTTCTTT
TRBJ2-2 TRBV19 . . 14 CASRGTTNTGELFF TGTGCCAGTAGAGGCACTACGAACACCGGGGAGCTGTTTTTT
TRBJ2-5 TRBV7-9 . TRBD2 18 CASSPRGSGGASGETQYF TGTGCCAGCAGCCCCCGAGGAAGCGGGGGGGCCTCGGGAGAGACCCAGTACTTC
TRBJ2-5 TRBV6-1 . TRBD2 13 CASPAGGPETQYF TGTGCCAGCCCAGCGGGGGGGCCGGAGACCCAGTACTTC
TRBJ1-2 TRBV10-1 few . 13 CASSESGRYGYTF TGCGCCAGCAGTGAGTCGGGGCGGTATGGCTACACCTTC
TRBJ1-2 TRBV10-3 . TRBD1 15 CAISGTAGGNYGYTF TGTGCCATCAGTGGGACGGCAGGGGGTAACTATGGCTACACCTTC
TRBJ2-7 TRBV19 . . 14 CASSIMADSYEQYF TGTGCCAGTAGTATAATGGCGGACTCGTACGAGCAGTACTTC
TRBJ1-1 TRBV10-3 once TRBD1 13 CAIRTGVNTEAFF TGTGCCATCAGGACAGGGGTGAACACTGAAGCTTTCTTT
TRBJ2-3 TRBV7-2 once TRBD2 17 CASSVRRLAGGADTQYF TGTGCCAGCAGCGTAAGACGACTAGCGGGGGGCGCAGATACGCAGTATTTT
TRBJ2-7 TRBV15 few . 14 CATSREQNRGEQYF TGTGCCACCAGCAGAGAACAAAACCGGGGGGAGCAGTACTTC
TRBJ2-7 TRBV9 . . 13 CASSVAPTGEQYF TGTGCCAGCAGCGTAGCACCAACGGGGGAGCAGTACTTC
TRBJ1-3 TRBV10-3 . . 14 CAISADYSGNTIYF TGTGCCATCAGTGCTGACTACTCTGGAAACACCATATATTTT
TRBJ1-4 TRBV13 once TRBD1 16 CASSFLGDRAHEKLFF TGTGCCAGCAGCTTCCTTGGGGACAGGGCTCATGAAAAACTGTTTTTT
TRBJ2-6 TRBV5-5 few TRBD1 15 CASSFRGTGANVLTF TGTGCCAGCAGCTTCAGGGGGACTGGGGCCAACGTCCTGACTTTC
TRBJ2-1 TRBV6-5 . . 12 CASSSTYNEQFF TGTGCCAGCAGCTCTACCTACAATGAGCAGTTCTTC
TRBJ2-1 TRBV6-6 . TRBD2 16 CASSYLSSGGYNEQFF TGTGCCAGCAGTTACTTGTCTAGCGGGGGGTACAATGAGCAGTTCTTC
TRBJ2-2 TRBV6-5 . . 15 CASSYRTANTGELFF TGTGCCAGCAGTTACAGAACAGCGAACACCGGGGAGCTGTTTTTT
TRBJ1-2 TRBV4-2 . . 13 CASSQQGNYGYTF TGTGCCAGCAGCCAACAGGGTAACTATGGCTACACCTTC
TRBJ2-7 TRBV7-8 once . 12 CASSLATYEQYF TGTGCCAGCAGCTTAGCTACCTACGAGCAGTACTTC
TRBJ2-2 TRBV30 . . 15 CAWSVLAGRAGELFF TGTGCCTGGAGTGTACTGGCGGGGAGAGCCGGGGAGCTGTTTTTT
TRBJ2-7 TRBV10-2 . TRBD1 13 CASITGGSYEQYF TGCGCCAGCATCACAGGGGGCTCCTACGAGCAGTACTTC
TRBJ2-7 TRBV6-1 . . 15 CASARDIGPMSEQYF TGTGCCAGTGCCCGGGACATAGGCCCTATGAGTGAGCAGTACTTC
TRBJ1-1 TRBV5-1 . . 14 CASSLGRKNTEAFF TGCGCCAGCAGCTTGGGGAGAAAGAACACTGAAGCTTTCTTT
TRBJ1-1 TRBV29-1 . . 13 CSVIRGKNTEAFF TGCAGCGTTATTAGGGGGAAGAACACTGAAGCTTTCTTT
TRBJ1-1 TRBV2 once . 14 CASTPRGYGTEAFF TGTGCCAGCACCCCTCGAGGGTACGGCACTGAAGCTTTCTTT
TRBJ2-1 TRBV5-6 . TRBD2 16 CASSLGLGRGYNEQFF TGTGCCAGCAGCTTGGGACTGGGGCGGGGGTACAATGAGCAGTTCTTC
TRBJ1-1 TRBV10-3 . . 14 CAITPGRANTEAFF TGTGCCATCACCCCCGGCAGGGCGAACACTGAAGCTTTCTTT
TRBJ1-6 TRBV6-5 few . 15 CASSYSAGVGSPLHF TGTGCCAGCAGTTACTCTGCAGGGGTTGGTTCACCCCTCCACTTT
TRBJ1-6 TRBV27 few . 14 CASGSSGPNSPLHF TGTGCCAGCGGGTCCAGTGGGCCGAATTCACCCCTCCACTTT
TRBJ1-1 TRBV11-2 once TRBD1 15 CASSFAGGRNTEAFF TGTGCCAGCAGCTTCGCAGGGGGCCGGAACACTGAAGCTTTCTTT
TRBJ2-3 TRBV19 . . 14 CASSSASSTDTQYF TGTGCCAGCTCTAGCGCGTCTAGCACAGATACGCAGTATTTT
TRBJ1-2 TRBV4-1 . . 13 CASSPPTGRGYTF TGCGCCAGCAGCCCCCCCACAGGGAGAGGCTACACCTTC
TRBJ2-1 TRBV7-9 . TRBD2 16 CASSVTSGSLYNEQFF TGTGCCAGCAGCGTGACTAGCGGGTCCTTGTACAATGAGCAGTTCTTC
TRBJ2-2 TRBV13 . . 15 CASSSGTGDTGELFF TGTGCCAGCAGCTCAGGGACTGGCGACACCGGGGAGCTGTTTTTT
TRBJ1-1 TRBV7-9 . . 13 CASSFAVNTEAFF TGTGCCAGCAGCTTTGCAGTGAACACTGAAGCTTTCTTT
TRBJ1-5 TRBV10-1 . TRBD1 19 CASRTGDSSFPGGNQPQHF TGCGCCAGCAGAACAGGGGACAGCTCCTTCCCGGGAGGCAATCAGCCCCAGCATTTT
TRBJ1-1 TRBV4-1 . TRBD1 13 CASSPRGQAEAFF TGCGCCAGCAGCCCCAGGGGGCAGGCTGAAGCTTTCTTT
TRBJ1-5 TRBV6-6 . TRBD1 15 CASRVQGNSNQPQHF TGTGCCAGCAGGGTACAGGGGAATAGCAATCAGCCCCAGCATTTT
TRBJ1-3 TRBV30 few . 15 CAWSPFSAGRNTIYF TGTGCCTGGAGTCCCTTCTCCGCAGGGAGAAACACCATATATTTT
TRBJ2-4 TRBV18 . TRBD1 19 CASSPSPGQRGLAKNIQYF TGTGCCAGCTCCCCAAGTCCGGGACAGAGGGGGCTAGCCAAAAACATTCAGTACTTC
TRBJ2-7 TRBV10-3 once TRBD1 17 CAISPDRGDPKSYEQYF TGTGCCATCAGCCCTGACAGGGGGGATCCCAAATCCTACGAGCAGTACTTC
TRBJ1-2 TRBV4-1 . TRBD1 16 CASSQGTGGWDYGYTF TGCGCCAGCAGCCAGGGGACAGGGGGTTGGGACTATGGCTACACCTTC
TRBJ1-2 TRBV2 few . 13 CASSFGQNYGYTF TGTGCCAGCAGTTTCGGACAGAACTATGGCTACACCTTC
TRBJ2-3 TRBV18 once TRBD1 15 CASSPTTGSTDTQYF TGTGCCAGCTCACCAACGACAGGGAGCACAGATACGCAGTATTTT
TRBJ1-6 TRBV6-6 . TRBD1 13 CASRDRDNSPLHF TGTGCCAGCAGGGACAGGGACAATTCACCCCTCCACTTT
TRBJ1-2 TRBV6-5 . TRBD1 11 CASSGGYGYTF TGTGCCAGCTCAGGGGGCTATGGCTACACCTTC
TRBJ2-7 TRBV19 . TRBD2 13 CASSLAGVDEQYF TGTGCCAGTAGCCTAGCGGGGGTCGACGAGCAGTACTTC
TRBJ2-3 TRBV9 . . 15 CASSVAGGGPDTQYF TGTGCCAGCAGCGTAGCGGGGGGCGGCCCAGATACGCAGTATTTT
TRBJ1-2 TRBV4-3 . . 15 CASSQEPGPYYGYTF TGCGCCAGCAGCCAAGAGCCAGGGCCGTACTATGGCTACACCTTC
TRBJ1-4 TRBV5-7 . TRBD1 18 CASRCGQGASKAKEKLFF TGTGCCAGCAGATGTGGACAGGGGGCCTCGAAGGCGAAAGAAAAACTGTTTTTT